The T cell receptor (beta chain) under discussion was sequenced for a study of blood T cell repertoires in COVID-19. The overall study: Donors in the United States, Italy and Spain gave samples during acute or convalescent COVID-19. The analysed material was cDNA or gDNA that came from T cells, B-cell-depleted T cells, or PBMCs.

Recruited during active infection, patients (from Seattle) were subsequently followed longitudinally. J gave up 5 bases and V 1 base, and 10 bases lay outside the gene matches. The germline gives CDR1 SGHVS, CDR2 FNYEAQ. This CDR3 region has 17 residues. Per the study methods: For nucleated cells, counts were estimated from reference gene primer amplification. Method: immunoSEQ multiplex PCR; TCRdb's copy keeps in-frame clones and lacks some. Clone size and V and J calls were adopted from that table, with D and trimming inferred from the DNA. This sample carries about 230,000 clones, 83% of them seen once, and the ten largest clones take over 0.95%.

Sample: peripheral blood. The V and J genes are TRBV7-6 and TRBJ2-5, with 10 nucleotides matching TRBD2. This clonotype was sampled from a woman aged 25 to 45 with COVID-19, enrolled during active disease. CDR3 sequence (DNA): TGTGCCAGCAGCTTAGGCTCCACTAGCGGGGCATACGAGACCCAGTACTTC. Its protein is CASSLGSTSGAYETQYF.